The 5 T cell receptor beta chains in this list originate from one sample, sequenced in a study of blood T cell repertoires in COVID-19. The table came from immunoSEQ multiplex PCR; TCRdb's copy has only in-frame clones and leaves some out. Of roughly 120,000 clones listed, 78% are singletons. The material sequenced was peripheral blood. The source of these receptors is a man in his 70s with acute or convalescent COVID-19.

The genes are TRBV7-8 and TRBJ2-1, with 15 nucleotides matching TRBD2. Trimming cost V 2 bases and J 8 bases; bases outside gene matches: 10. The CDR3 totals 18 residues. CDR1 is SGHVS, CDR2 FQNEAQ, per germline. The CDR3 is CASSLTAGLAGGQDEQFF. The CDR3 nucleotides read TGTGCCAGCAGCTTAACCGCTGGACTAGCGGGGGGGCAAGATGAGCAGTTCTTC.

The V gene is TRBV5-1, the J gene TRBJ2-3; a weak D match, TRBD2 (6 bases). The V and J ends lost 4 bases and 3 bases respectively, with 12 bases between them. Per the germline V gene, CDR1 is SGHRS and CDR2 is YFSETQ. This CDR3 is 14 amino acids long. CDR3 sequence reads: CASSPRDLTDTQYF. CDR3 nucleotides: TGCGCCAGCAGCCCCCGGGACTTGACAGATACGCAGTATTTT.

The chain carries TRBV6-5 and TRBJ1-6, with a weak D call TRBD1 (5 bases). This CDR3 contains 13 residues. Germline values: CDR1 MNHEY, CDR2 SVGAGI. V lost 8 bases, J lost 9 bases, and 14 bases lay in between. The CDR3 coding sequence is TGTGCCAGCCGCGTACTGGGGCTTTCACCCCTCCACTTT. Protein sequence: CASRVLGLSPLHF.

This chain connects TRBV24-1 to TRBJ2-1; 7 bases match TRBD1. There are 17 residues in the CDR3. CDR1 KGHDR and CDR2 SFDVKD come from the germline V gene. With V trimmed by 4 bases and J by 6 bases, 14 bases remained unmatched. CDR3 sequence reads: CATSDTSGLSGGNEQFF. CDR3 DNA: TGTGCCACCAGTGACACTTCAGGGTTGTCAGGGGGCAATGAGCAGTTCTTC.

There are a few counts of this clone. This chain links TRBV7-6 with TRBJ2-2, with a weak D call TRBD2 (6 bases). V was pared by 2 bases and J by 4 bases, with 11 bases between. CDR3 length equals 15 residues. CDR1 and CDR2 (germline): SGHVS, FNYEAQ. For the CDR3, the DNA is TGTGCCAGCAGCTTAACGGGAGCGGTCACCGGGGAGCTGTTTTTT. Its protein product is CASSLTGAVTGELFF.